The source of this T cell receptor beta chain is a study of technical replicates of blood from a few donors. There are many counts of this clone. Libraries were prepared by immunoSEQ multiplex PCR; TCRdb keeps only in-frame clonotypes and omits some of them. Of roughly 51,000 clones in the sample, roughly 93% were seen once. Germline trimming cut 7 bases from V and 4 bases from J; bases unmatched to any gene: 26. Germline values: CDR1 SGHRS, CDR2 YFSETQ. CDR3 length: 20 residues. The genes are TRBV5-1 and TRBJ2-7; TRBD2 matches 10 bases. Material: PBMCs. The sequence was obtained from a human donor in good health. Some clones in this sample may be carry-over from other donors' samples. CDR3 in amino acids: CASSPTSWFQTSGRLYEQYF. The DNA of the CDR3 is TGCGCCAGCTCACCGACATCTTGGTTTCAGACTAGCGGGCGACTGTACGAGCAGTACTTC.